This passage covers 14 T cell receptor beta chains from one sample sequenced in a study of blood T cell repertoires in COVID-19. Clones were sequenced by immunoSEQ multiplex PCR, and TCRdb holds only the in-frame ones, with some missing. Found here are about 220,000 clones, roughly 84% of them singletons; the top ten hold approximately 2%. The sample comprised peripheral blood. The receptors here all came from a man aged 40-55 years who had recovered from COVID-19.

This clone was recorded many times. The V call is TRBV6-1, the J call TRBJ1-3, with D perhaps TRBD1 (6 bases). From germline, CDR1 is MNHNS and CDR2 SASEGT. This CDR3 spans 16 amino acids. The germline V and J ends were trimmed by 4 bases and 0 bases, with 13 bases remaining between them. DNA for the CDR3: TGTGCCAGCAGTGTACAGGGATTAGGCTCTGGAAACACCATATATTTT. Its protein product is CASSVQGLGSGNTIYF.

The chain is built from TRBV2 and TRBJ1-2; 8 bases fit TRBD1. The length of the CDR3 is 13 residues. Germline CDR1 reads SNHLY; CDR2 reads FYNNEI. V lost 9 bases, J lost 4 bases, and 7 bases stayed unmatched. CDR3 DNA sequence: TGTGCCAGGGGACAGGAATCCGGCTATGGCTACACCTTC. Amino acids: CARGQESGYGYTF.

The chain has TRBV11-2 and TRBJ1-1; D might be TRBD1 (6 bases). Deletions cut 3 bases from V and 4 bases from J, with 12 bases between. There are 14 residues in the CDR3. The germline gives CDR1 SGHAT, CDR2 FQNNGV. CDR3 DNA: TGTGCCAGCAGCTTGGGGGCTACGGGCACTGAAGCTTTCTTT. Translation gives CASSLGATGTEAFF.

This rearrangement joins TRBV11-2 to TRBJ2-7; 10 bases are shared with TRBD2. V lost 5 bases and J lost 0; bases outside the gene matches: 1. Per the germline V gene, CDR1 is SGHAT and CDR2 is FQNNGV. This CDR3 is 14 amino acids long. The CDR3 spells CASSASGSSYEQYF. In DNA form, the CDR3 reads TGTGCCAGCAGCGCTAGCGGGAGCTCCTACGAGCAGTACTTC.

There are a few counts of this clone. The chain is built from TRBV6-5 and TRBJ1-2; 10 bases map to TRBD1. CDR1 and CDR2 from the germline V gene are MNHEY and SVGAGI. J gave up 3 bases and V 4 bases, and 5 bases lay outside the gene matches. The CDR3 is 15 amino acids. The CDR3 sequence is CASSSSGTGDYGYTF. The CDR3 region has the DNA TGTGCCAGCAGTTCTTCCGGGACAGGGGACTATGGCTACACCTTC.

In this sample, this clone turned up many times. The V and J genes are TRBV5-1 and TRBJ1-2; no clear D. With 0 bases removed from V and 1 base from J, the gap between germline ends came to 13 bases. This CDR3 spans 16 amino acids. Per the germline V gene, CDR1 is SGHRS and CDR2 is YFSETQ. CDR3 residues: CASSLVESDSNYGYTF. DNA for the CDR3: TGCGCCAGCAGCTTGGTTGAAAGCGATAGTAACTATGGCTACACCTTC.

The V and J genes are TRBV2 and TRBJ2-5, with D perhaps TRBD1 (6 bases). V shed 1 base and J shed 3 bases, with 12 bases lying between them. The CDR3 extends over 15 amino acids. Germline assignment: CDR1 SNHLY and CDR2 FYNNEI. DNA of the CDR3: TGTGCCAGCAGTGAAGAGGAATACAGGGAAGAGACCCAGTACTTC. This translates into CASSEEEYREETQYF.

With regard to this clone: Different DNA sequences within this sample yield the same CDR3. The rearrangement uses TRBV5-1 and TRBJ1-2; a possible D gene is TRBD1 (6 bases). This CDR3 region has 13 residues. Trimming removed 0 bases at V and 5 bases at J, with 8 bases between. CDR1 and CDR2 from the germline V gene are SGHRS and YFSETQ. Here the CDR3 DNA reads TGCGCCAGCAGCTTGGAAGGGGGTTATGGCTACACCTTC. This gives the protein CASSLEGGYGYTF.

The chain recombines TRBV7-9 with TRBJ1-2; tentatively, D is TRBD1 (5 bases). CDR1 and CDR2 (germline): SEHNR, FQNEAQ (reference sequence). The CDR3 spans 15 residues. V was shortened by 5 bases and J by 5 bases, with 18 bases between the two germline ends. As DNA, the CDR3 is TGTGCCAGCAGCCCCCCGGGAGGGGATTGGTATGGCTACACCTTC. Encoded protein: CASSPPGGDWYGYTF.

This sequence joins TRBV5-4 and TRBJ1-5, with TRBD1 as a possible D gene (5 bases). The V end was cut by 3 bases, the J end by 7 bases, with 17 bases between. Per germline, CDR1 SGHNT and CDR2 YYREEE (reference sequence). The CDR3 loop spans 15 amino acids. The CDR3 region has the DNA TGTGCCAGCAGCTGGGGGGGTGGGGAAGGCCAGCCCCAGCATTTT. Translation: CASSWGGGEGQPQHF.

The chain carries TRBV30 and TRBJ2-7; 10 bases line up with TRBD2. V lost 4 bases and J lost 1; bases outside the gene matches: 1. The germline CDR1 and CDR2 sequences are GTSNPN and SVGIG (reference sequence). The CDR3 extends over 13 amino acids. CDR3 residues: CAWTGLASYEQYF. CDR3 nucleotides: TGTGCCTGGACGGGACTAGCGTCCTACGAGCAGTACTTC.

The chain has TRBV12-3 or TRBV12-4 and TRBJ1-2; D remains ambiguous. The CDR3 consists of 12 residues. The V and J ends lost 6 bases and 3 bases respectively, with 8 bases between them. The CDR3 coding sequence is TGTGCCAGCAGCGAGGGTTACTATGGCTACACCTTC. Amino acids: CASSEGYYGYTF.

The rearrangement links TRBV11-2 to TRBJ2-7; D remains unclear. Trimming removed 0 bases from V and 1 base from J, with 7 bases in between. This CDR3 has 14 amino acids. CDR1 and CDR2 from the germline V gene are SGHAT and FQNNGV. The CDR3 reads CASSLDRNSYEQYF. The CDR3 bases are TGTGCCAGCAGCTTAGACAGGAATTCCTACGAGCAGTACTTC.

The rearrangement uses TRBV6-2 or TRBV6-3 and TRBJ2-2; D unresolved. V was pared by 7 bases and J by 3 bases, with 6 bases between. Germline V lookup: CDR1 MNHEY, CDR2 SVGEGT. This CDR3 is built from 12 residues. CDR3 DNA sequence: TGTGCCAGCACCCCCGACACCGGGGAGCTGTTTTTT. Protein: CASTPDTGELFF.